The T cell receptor (beta chain) under discussion was sequenced for a study of T-cell reconstitution after alpha-beta-depleted transplantation in children. Regarding the study as a whole: Most T-cell counts and diversity one year after the transplant came from T cells that were newly produced. In patients about two months after transplant, alpha-beta T cells reportedly arose from several hundred expanded graft clones. For some patients, TCRbeta diversity was high at day 60 because of recipient T cells and thymic progenitors that survived.

Unique molecular identifiers were used in preparing the TCRbeta library. TCRdb reprocessed the PCR reads with MiXCR, giving one entry per CDR3 protein. The data contain roughly 790,000 distinct CDR3 sequences, around 17% of them seen just once; the ten biggest clones take up about 4.6%. Germline assignment: CDR1 SGHRS and CDR2 YFSETQ. Trimming pared 3 bases from V and 4 bases from J, leaving 8 bases between. The CDR3 spans 13 residues. The sample holds a few counts of this clonotype. The target antigen is unknown. V is TRBV5-1 and J is TRBJ2-1, with D unresolved. This sequence was found in a male patient aged 10-17 years who had a stem cell transplant for acute lymphoblastic leukemia, so the T cells may come from the graft donor. Sample: PBMCs, mostly from graft donor cells, taken 360 days after TCRalphabeta/CD19-depleted stem cell transplant. DNA of the CDR3: TGCGCCAGCAGCTCACGGAATTACAATGAGCAGTTCTTC. Amino acids: CASSSRNYNEQFF.